Listed below are T cell receptor beta chains from one sample, sequenced in a study of T cell responses to AZD1222 COVID-19 vaccine. Profiling relied on immunoSEQ multiplex PCR, and the TCRdb table lists in-frame clones only, not all of them. The profile shows some 80,000 clones, over 90% of them singletons. The input for sequencing was peripheral blood, taken on day 0 of AZD1222 vaccination. The receptors were gathered from an adult in good health. CDR3s include the opening cysteine and the closing phenylalanine or tryptophan. D genes are given only for firm matches. Rows give clone size only sometimes, using once, few, many, or a class for an expanded clone.

clone size: NA; V gene: TRBV7-9; J gene: TRBJ2-3; D gene: TRBD1; CDR3 DNA: TGTGCCAGCAGCTTAGGAGGGGGCGCAGCAGATACGCAGTATTTT; CDR3 protein: CASSLGGGAADTQYF
clone size: NA; V gene: TRBV12-3/TRBV12-4; J gene: TRBJ2-7; D gene: NA; CDR3 DNA: TGTGCCAGCAGTTTTGGGATTGAGTACTTC; CDR3 protein: CASSFGIEYF
clone size: NA; V gene: TRBV14; J gene: TRBJ2-1; D gene: NA; CDR3 DNA: TGTGCCAGCAGTCTTTTCCATGAGCAGTTCTTC; CDR3 protein: CASSLFHEQFF
clone size: NA; V gene: TRBV7-2; J gene: TRBJ1-5; D gene: NA; CDR3 DNA: TGTGCCAGCAGCTTAGCTTTGGGAAATCGGCCCCAGCATTTT; CDR3 protein: CASSLALGNRPQHF
clone size: NA; V gene: TRBV19; J gene: TRBJ2-5; D gene: TRBD1; CDR3 DNA: TGTGCCAGTAGTAGGGACAGACGTACAGAGACCCAGTACTTC; CDR3 protein: CASSRDRRTETQYF
clone size: once; V gene: TRBV6-5; J gene: TRBJ1-1; D gene: NA; CDR3 DNA: TGTGCCAGCAGGCAAAACCGGGCGGCAGGCACTGAAGCTTTCTTT; CDR3 protein: CASRQNRAAGTEAFF
clone size: NA; V gene: TRBV7-9; J gene: TRBJ1-4; D gene: NA; CDR3 DNA: TGTGCCAGCAGCTTGGGCGGGGACAACAATGAAAAACTGTTTTTT; CDR3 protein: CASSLGGDNNEKLFF
clone size: NA; V gene: TRBV6-5; J gene: TRBJ1-2; D gene: NA; CDR3 DNA: TGTGCCAGCAGCCCCCTAAGTGGGCTGGTCTATGGCTACACCTTC; CDR3 protein: CASSPLSGLVYGYTF
clone size: NA; V gene: TRBV18; J gene: TRBJ2-3; D gene: NA; CDR3 DNA: TGTGCCAGCTCACCACCTACTCGATCTAGCACAGATACGCAGTATTTT; CDR3 protein: CASSPPTRSSTDTQYF
clone size: once; V gene: TRBV6-5; J gene: TRBJ2-7; D gene: TRBD1; CDR3 DNA: TGTGCCAGCAGTTACTCGAACAGGGGCGTCTACGAGCAGTACTTC; CDR3 protein: CASSYSNRGVYEQYF
clone size: NA; V gene: TRBV18; J gene: TRBJ2-7; D gene: TRBD2; CDR3 DNA: TGTGCCAGCTCCGGACTAGCGGGGCCCTACGAGCAGTACTTC; CDR3 protein: CASSGLAGPYEQYF
clone size: NA; V gene: TRBV19; J gene: TRBJ2-2; D gene: NA; CDR3 DNA: TGTGCCAGTAGTATCGTTAGGATGACCGGGGAGCTGTTTTTT; CDR3 protein: CASSIVRMTGELFF
clone size: once; V gene: TRBV10-3; J gene: TRBJ2-7; D gene: TRBD1; CDR3 DNA: TGTGCCATCAGGCGACAGGGGCCTGCCTACGAGCAGTACTTC; CDR3 protein: CAIRRQGPAYEQYF
clone size: once; V gene: TRBV19; J gene: TRBJ2-5; D gene: NA; CDR3 DNA: TGTGCCAGTAAAGGGCGGTTCAAAGAGACCCAGTACTTC; CDR3 protein: CASKGRFKETQYF
clone size: NA; V gene: TRBV11-2; J gene: TRBJ2-7; D gene: TRBD2; CDR3 DNA: TGTGCCAGCAGCATCGCTCCGGGACTAGGCTACGAGCAGTACTTC; CDR3 protein: CASSIAPGLGYEQYF
clone size: NA; V gene: TRBV28; J gene: TRBJ1-4; D gene: NA; CDR3 DNA: TGTGCCAGCAGTCCTCATTCAACTAATGAAAAACTGTTTTTT; CDR3 protein: CASSPHSTNEKLFF
clone size: NA; V gene: TRBV4-1; J gene: TRBJ2-7; D gene: NA; CDR3 DNA: TGCGCCAGCAGCCAAGGGGGTGTAGGGGGAGGCTACGAGCAGTACTTC; CDR3 protein: CASSQGGVGGGYEQYF
clone size: NA; V gene: TRBV10-3; J gene: TRBJ1-3; D gene: TRBD1; CDR3 DNA: TGTGCCATCAGCCGGGACAGGGGTCCCTCTGGAAACACCATATATTTT; CDR3 protein: CAISRDRGPSGNTIYF
clone size: NA; V gene: TRBV5-4; J gene: TRBJ2-2; D gene: NA; CDR3 DNA: TGTGCCAGCAGTACGACACAGCACACCGGGGAGCTGTTTTTT; CDR3 protein: CASSTTQHTGELFF
clone size: NA; V gene: TRBV24-1; J gene: TRBJ2-5; D gene: NA; CDR3 DNA: TGTGCCACCAGTGATTCCCCCCGGGAGACCCAGTACTTC; CDR3 protein: CATSDSPRETQYF
clone size: NA; V gene: TRBV5-1; J gene: TRBJ1-2; D gene: NA; CDR3 DNA: TGCGCCAGCGGCAATGGGGCCGGCTATGGCTACACCTTC; CDR3 protein: CASGNGAGYGYTF
clone size: once; V gene: TRBV24-1; J gene: TRBJ2-3; D gene: TRBD1; CDR3 DNA: TGTGCCACCAGTGATTTGGCAGGGGGCGGTACAGATACGCAGTATTTT; CDR3 protein: CATSDLAGGGTDTQYF
clone size: NA; V gene: TRBV4-3; J gene: TRBJ1-4; D gene: NA; CDR3 DNA: TGCGCCAGCAGCCAAGATAAGGGAGGGGTGGAAGAAAAACTGTTTTTT; CDR3 protein: CASSQDKGGVEEKLFF
clone size: once; V gene: TRBV19; J gene: TRBJ1-6; D gene: NA; CDR3 DNA: TGTGCCGGCCGGGCAGGCACCCTACCGGATAATTCACCCCTCCACTTT; CDR3 protein: CAGRAGTLPDNSPLHF
clone size: NA; V gene: TRBV14; J gene: TRBJ1-6; D gene: NA; CDR3 DNA: TGTGCCAGCAGCCAATCAAGCTCCTATAATTCACCCCTCCACTTT; CDR3 protein: CASSQSSSYNSPLHF
clone size: NA; V gene: TRBV28; J gene: TRBJ1-6; D gene: TRBD1; CDR3 DNA: TGTGCCAGCGGATCTACAGGGGGCGGTAATTCACCCCTCCACTTT; CDR3 protein: CASGSTGGGNSPLHF
clone size: NA; V gene: TRBV28; J gene: TRBJ1-5; D gene: TRBD1; CDR3 DNA: TGTGCCAGCAGTGAACTGACAGGGTCGGGAAATCAGCCCCAGCATTTT; CDR3 protein: CASSELTGSGNQPQHF
clone size: NA; V gene: TRBV5-4; J gene: TRBJ2-4; D gene: TRBD1; CDR3 DNA: TGTGCCAGCAGCTTGCAGGGGGCGACCAAAAACATTCAGTACTTC; CDR3 protein: CASSLQGATKNIQYF
clone size: NA; V gene: TRBV29-1; J gene: TRBJ2-2; D gene: NA; CDR3 DNA: TGCAGCGCCCGGGGGGCTGCGAACACCGGGGAGCTGTTTTTT; CDR3 protein: CSARGAANTGELFF
clone size: NA; V gene: TRBV18; J gene: TRBJ2-1; D gene: TRBD1; CDR3 DNA: TGTGCCAGCTCCCCCGGGACAGGGGGCTATGAGCAGTTCTTC; CDR3 protein: CASSPGTGGYEQFF
clone size: NA; V gene: TRBV7-9; J gene: TRBJ2-5; D gene: TRBD2; CDR3 DNA: TGTGCCAGCAGCGCCGTTCTAGCGGGGGGGGAGACCCAGTACTTC; CDR3 protein: CASSAVLAGGETQYF
clone size: NA; V gene: TRBV24-1; J gene: TRBJ2-1; D gene: NA; CDR3 DNA: TGTGCCACCAGTGATTTACGTAGCGGCACCTACAATGAGCAGTTCTTC; CDR3 protein: CATSDLRSGTYNEQFF
clone size: NA; V gene: TRBV19; J gene: TRBJ1-5; D gene: NA; CDR3 DNA: TGTGCCAGTAGGAGGGGGGGGCAGGATTATAGCAATCAGCCCCAGCATTTT; CDR3 protein: CASRRGGQDYSNQPQHF
clone size: NA; V gene: TRBV19; J gene: TRBJ2-7; D gene: TRBD1; CDR3 DNA: TGTGCCAGTAGCAGGGACAGGGGCTACGAGCAGTACTTC; CDR3 protein: CASSRDRGYEQYF
clone size: NA; V gene: TRBV9; J gene: TRBJ2-3; D gene: TRBD2; CDR3 DNA: TGTGCCAGCAGCACTCATCGGACTAGCGGGGGGTCACCCCGTAGCACAGATACGCAGTATTTT; CDR3 protein: CASSTHRTSGGSPRSTDTQYF
clone size: NA; V gene: TRBV16; J gene: TRBJ1-5; D gene: NA; CDR3 DNA: TGTGCCAGCAGCTCCTCCGGCCAGGCTATTTATAGCAATCAGCCCCAGCATTTT; CDR3 protein: CASSSSGQAIYSNQPQHF
clone size: few; V gene: TRBV3-1/TRBV3-2; J gene: TRBJ1-6; D gene: NA; CDR3 DNA: TGTGCCAGCAGCGATCGTTTTCAGTCACCCCTCCACTTT; CDR3 protein: CASSDRFQSPLHF
clone size: NA; V gene: TRBV11-2; J gene: TRBJ2-5; D gene: TRBD1; CDR3 DNA: TGTGCCAGCAGCCAACCGCGGACAGGGGGCGAGACCCAGTACTTC; CDR3 protein: CASSQPRTGGETQYF
clone size: NA; V gene: TRBV2; J gene: TRBJ2-1; D gene: TRBD2; CDR3 DNA: TGTGCCAGCACCCCTGAGCCGGGGGGGTCCTACAATGAGCAGTTCTTC; CDR3 protein: CASTPEPGGSYNEQFF
clone size: NA; V gene: TRBV12-5; J gene: TRBJ2-2; D gene: TRBD1; CDR3 DNA: TGTGCTAGTGGTTTGGGACAGGGGTCGAACACCGGGGAGCTGTTTTTT; CDR3 protein: CASGLGQGSNTGELFF
clone size: NA; V gene: TRBV19; J gene: TRBJ1-2; D gene: TRBD1; CDR3 DNA: TGTGCCAGTAACGGTAGGGGGCGGTCGGATGGCTACACCTTC; CDR3 protein: CASNGRGRSDGYTF
clone size: NA; V gene: TRBV7-2; J gene: TRBJ1-4; D gene: TRBD1; CDR3 DNA: TGTGCCAGCAGCTCAGGACAGGGGCGCGAAAAACTGTTTTTT; CDR3 protein: CASSSGQGREKLFF
clone size: NA; V gene: TRBV5-5; J gene: TRBJ2-1; D gene: NA; CDR3 DNA: TGTGCCAGCAGCAAGGTTGGTAACGGGCACAATGAGCAGTTCTTC; CDR3 protein: CASSKVGNGHNEQFF
clone size: NA; V gene: TRBV2; J gene: TRBJ1-2; D gene: TRBD1; CDR3 DNA: TGTGCCAGCTCGGGACAGGGGCCTAACTATGGCTACACCTTC; CDR3 protein: CASSGQGPNYGYTF
clone size: NA; V gene: TRBV7-2; J gene: TRBJ1-1; D gene: NA; CDR3 DNA: TGTGCCAGCAGCTTTGCCCCGGCAGGGAACACTGAAGCTTTCTTT; CDR3 protein: CASSFAPAGNTEAFF
clone size: NA; V gene: TRBV3-1/TRBV3-2; J gene: TRBJ2-3; D gene: TRBD2; CDR3 DNA: TGTGCCAGCAGCCGAACTAGCGGGGGGTACTCAGATACGCAGTATTTT; CDR3 protein: CASSRTSGGYSDTQYF
clone size: NA; V gene: TRBV6-1; J gene: TRBJ1-2; D gene: NA; CDR3 DNA: TGTGCCAGCAGTGAAGCGACCCGAAACTATGGCTACACCTTC; CDR3 protein: CASSEATRNYGYTF
clone size: NA; V gene: TRBV7-2; J gene: TRBJ2-7; D gene: NA; CDR3 DNA: TGTGCCAGCAGCTTAGTTCCCGACTACGAGCAGTACTTC; CDR3 protein: CASSLVPDYEQYF
clone size: NA; V gene: TRBV7-2; J gene: TRBJ1-3; D gene: NA; CDR3 DNA: TGTGCCAGCAGCTCCGGGTCCGCGGCTGGAAACACCATATATTTT; CDR3 protein: CASSSGSAAGNTIYF
clone size: NA; V gene: TRBV14; J gene: TRBJ1-4; D gene: NA; CDR3 DNA: TGTGCCAGTACCCTTTCAACTAATGAAAAACTGTTTTTT; CDR3 protein: CASTLSTNEKLFF
clone size: NA; V gene: TRBV3-1/TRBV3-2; J gene: TRBJ1-4; D gene: NA; CDR3 DNA: TGTGCCAGCAGCCAAGATATCAGGGGTAGACTCACTAATGAAAAACTGTTTTTT; CDR3 protein: CASSQDIRGRLTNEKLFF
clone size: NA; V gene: TRBV12-3/TRBV12-4; J gene: TRBJ1-1; D gene: TRBD1; CDR3 DNA: TGTGCCAGCAGCCTGGACAGGGTTGAAGCTTTCTTT; CDR3 protein: CASSLDRVEAFF